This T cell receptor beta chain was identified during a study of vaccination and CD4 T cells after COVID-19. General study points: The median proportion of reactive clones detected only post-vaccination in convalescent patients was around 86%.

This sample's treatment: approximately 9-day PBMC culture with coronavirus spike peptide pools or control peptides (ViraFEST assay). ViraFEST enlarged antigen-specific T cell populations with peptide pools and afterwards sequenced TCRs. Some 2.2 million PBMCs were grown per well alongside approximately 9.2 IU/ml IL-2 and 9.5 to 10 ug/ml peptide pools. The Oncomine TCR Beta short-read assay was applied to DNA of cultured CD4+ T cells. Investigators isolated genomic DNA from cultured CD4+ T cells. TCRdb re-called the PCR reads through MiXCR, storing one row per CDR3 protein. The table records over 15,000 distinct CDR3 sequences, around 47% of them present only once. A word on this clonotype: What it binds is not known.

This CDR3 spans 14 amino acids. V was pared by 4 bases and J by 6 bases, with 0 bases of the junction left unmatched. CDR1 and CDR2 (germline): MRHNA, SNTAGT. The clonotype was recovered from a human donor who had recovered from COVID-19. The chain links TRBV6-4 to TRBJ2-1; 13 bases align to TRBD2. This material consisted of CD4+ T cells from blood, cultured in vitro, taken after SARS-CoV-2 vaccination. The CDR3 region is CASSGLAGGNEQFF. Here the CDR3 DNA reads TGTGCCAGCAGTGGACTAGCGGGAGGCAATGAGCAGTTCTTC.